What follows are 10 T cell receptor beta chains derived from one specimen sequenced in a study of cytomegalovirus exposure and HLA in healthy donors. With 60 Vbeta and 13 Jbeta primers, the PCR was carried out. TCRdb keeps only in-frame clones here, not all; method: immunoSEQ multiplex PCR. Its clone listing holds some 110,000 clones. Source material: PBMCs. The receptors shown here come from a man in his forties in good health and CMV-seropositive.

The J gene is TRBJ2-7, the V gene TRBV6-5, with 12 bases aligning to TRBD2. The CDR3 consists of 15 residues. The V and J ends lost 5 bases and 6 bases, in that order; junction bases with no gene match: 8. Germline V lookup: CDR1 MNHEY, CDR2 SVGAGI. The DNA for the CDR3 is TGTGCCAGCAGTATATCTAGCGGGAGGGCCTCCGAGCAGTACTTC. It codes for CASSISSGRASEQYF.

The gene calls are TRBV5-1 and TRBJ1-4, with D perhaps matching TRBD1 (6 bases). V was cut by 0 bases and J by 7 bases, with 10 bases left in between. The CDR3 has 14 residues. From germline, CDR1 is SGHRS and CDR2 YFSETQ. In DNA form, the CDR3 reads TGCGCCAGCAGCTTGGAGGGACAAGGTGAAAAACTGTTTTTT. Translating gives CASSLEGQGEKLFF.

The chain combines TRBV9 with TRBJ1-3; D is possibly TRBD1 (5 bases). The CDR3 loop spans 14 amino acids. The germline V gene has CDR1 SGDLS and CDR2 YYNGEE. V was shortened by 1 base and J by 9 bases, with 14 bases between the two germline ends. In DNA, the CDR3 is TGTGCCAGCAGCGTAACGGGGGATCAGAGCACCATATATTTT. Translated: CASSVTGDQSTIYF. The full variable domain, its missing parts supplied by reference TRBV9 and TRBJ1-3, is DSGVTQTPKHLITATGQRVTLRCSPRSGDLSVYWYQQSLDQGLQFLIQYYNGEERAKGNILERFSAQQFPDLHSELNLSSLELGDSALYFCASSVTGDQSTIYFGEGSWLTVV.

CDR3: CASSIEAGYEQYF. The DNA of the CDR3 is TGTGCCAGTAGTATCGAGGCGGGATACGAGCAGTACTTC. The chain carries TRBV19 and TRBJ2-7, with a weak D call TRBD2 (6 bases). In germline, CDR1 is LNHDA, CDR2 SQIVND (reference sequence). The CDR3 has 13 amino acids. V was trimmed by 3 bases and J by 4 bases, leaving 10 bases between them.

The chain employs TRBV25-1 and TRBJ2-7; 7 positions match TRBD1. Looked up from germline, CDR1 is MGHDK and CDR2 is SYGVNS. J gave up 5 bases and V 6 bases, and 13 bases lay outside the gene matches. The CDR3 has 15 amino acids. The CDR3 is CASRGKGTAPDEQYF. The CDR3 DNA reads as TGTGCCAGCAGGGGGAAAGGGACAGCACCCGACGAGCAGTACTTC.

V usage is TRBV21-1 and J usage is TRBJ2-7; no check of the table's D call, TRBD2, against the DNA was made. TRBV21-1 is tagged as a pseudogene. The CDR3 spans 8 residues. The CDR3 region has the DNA TGTGCCAGCATTATTAAGTACTTC. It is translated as CASIIKYF.

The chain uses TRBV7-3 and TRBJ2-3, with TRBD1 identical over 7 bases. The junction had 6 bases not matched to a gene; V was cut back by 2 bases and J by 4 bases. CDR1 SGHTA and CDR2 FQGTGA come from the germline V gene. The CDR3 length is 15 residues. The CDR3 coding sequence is TGTGCCAGCAGCTTAGGCGGGCAGGGGGCAGATACGCAGTATTTT. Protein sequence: CASSLGGQGADTQYF.

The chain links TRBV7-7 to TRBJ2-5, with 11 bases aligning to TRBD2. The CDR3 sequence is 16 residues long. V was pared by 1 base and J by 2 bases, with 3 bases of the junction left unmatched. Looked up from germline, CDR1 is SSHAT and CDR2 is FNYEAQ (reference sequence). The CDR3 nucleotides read TGTGCCAGCAGCTTAGACGGGACTAGCGGACAAGAGACCCAGTACTTC. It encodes CASSLDGTSGQETQYF.

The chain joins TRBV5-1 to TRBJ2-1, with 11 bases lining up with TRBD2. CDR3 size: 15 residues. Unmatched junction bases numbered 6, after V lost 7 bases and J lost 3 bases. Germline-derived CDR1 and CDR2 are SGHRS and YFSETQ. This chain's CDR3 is CASGAGLADYNEQFF. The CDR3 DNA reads TGCGCCAGCGGGGCGGGACTAGCGGACTACAATGAGCAGTTCTTC.

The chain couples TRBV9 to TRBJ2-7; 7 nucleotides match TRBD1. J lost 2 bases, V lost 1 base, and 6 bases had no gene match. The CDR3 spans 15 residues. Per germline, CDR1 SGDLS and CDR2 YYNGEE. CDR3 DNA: TGTGCCAGCAGCGTATCCGGACAGGCCGCCTACGAGCAGTACTTC. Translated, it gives CASSVSGQAAYEQYF.